This is a list of T cell receptor beta chains from one sample in a study of shared clonotypes between healthy human individuals. Using immunoSEQ multiplex PCR, the repertoire was profiled, and TCRdb retains in-frame clones only, with some absent. This table has 650,000 to 700,000 clones, roughly 88% appearing once. The sample taken for sequencing was memory CD8+ T cells from PBMCs. These receptors originate from a young man in good health. Some clones in this sample may be carry-over from other donors' samples. Each CDR3 is given with its conserved first and last residue. The order of the fields is D gene, J gene, V gene, CDR3 protein. The D gene is left open where the match is weak.

-,TRBJ2-7,TRBV7-8,CASLSPTPGEQYF
TRBD1,TRBJ2-2,TRBV9,CASSGARGQSSNTGELFF
-,-,TRBV4-3,CASSPRGKPYEQYF
-,TRBJ2-7,TRBV27,CASSLGRAGSWGDEQYF
TRBD1,TRBJ1-1,TRBV7-9,CASSLGDRGNTEAFF
-,TRBJ2-4,TRBV4-3,CASSQEGEDIQYF
TRBD2,TRBJ2-5,TRBV28,CASSLFSGSISRKQETQYF
TRBD1,TRBJ1-1,TRBV19,CASSTGQGLEAFF
-,TRBJ2-7,TRBV5-6,CASSSFTRWAYEQYF
-,TRBJ2-7,TRBV28,CASSFRGIPYEQYF
-,TRBJ1-5,TRBV27,CASSLAGYQPQHF
-,TRBJ2-7,TRBV19,CASSTTGGRRHEQYF
-,TRBJ2-1,TRBV2,CASSDGARSYNEQFF
-,TRBJ2-7,TRBV2,CASSVQSRFHEQYF
-,TRBJ1-2,TRBV29-1,CSVEEYSAANYGYTF
-,TRBJ2-6,TRBV9,CASSAGWSRSVLTF
-,TRBJ2-7,TRBV2,CASSEARARGHEQYF
-,TRBJ2-7,TRBV9,CASSVGSGGDYEQYF
-,TRBJ2-2,TRBV9,CASSEGLAYTGELFF
-,-,TRBV6-6,CASSRPRNEQYF
-,TRBJ1-1,TRBV27,CASSLRGGSTEAFF
TRBD2,TRBJ2-1,TRBV5-4,CASSHPQGAGGTNEQFF
TRBD2,TRBJ2-2,TRBV4-2,CASSQEGTSGRLDTGELFF
-,TRBJ1-5,TRBV19,CASSPKDGGYQPQHF
-,TRBJ1-3,TRBV25-1,CASSGGLWAGNTIYF
TRBD1,TRBJ2-1,TRBV7-6,CASSPNQGALNEQFF
TRBD1,TRBJ2-7,TRBV27,CASSTTPPGQTYEQYF
-,TRBJ1-2,TRBV7-8,CASSLVGRNNYGYTF
-,TRBJ2-2,TRBV28,CASRVALGAGELFF
-,TRBJ1-4,TRBV4-1,CASSPTPGEKLFF
-,TRBJ2-7,TRBV7-9,CASSLEITYYEQYF
-,TRBJ1-1,TRBV5-6,CASSPIWARNTEAFF
-,TRBJ1-2,TRBV29-1,CSVPRDAISYGYTF
-,TRBJ1-1,TRBV5-5,CASSLAGSATEAFF
-,TRBJ2-1,TRBV11-2,CASSWYPVGRYNEQFF
-,TRBJ2-4,TRBV27,CASSTRGTKNIQYF
-,TRBJ1-5,TRBV19,CASIMGQNNQPQHF
-,TRBJ2-5,TRBV7-9,CASSLGGSQETQYF
-,TRBJ1-1,TRBV11-2,CASSSFPHRGVNTEAFF
TRBD1,TRBJ1-1,TRBV9,CASKGTGAEAFF
TRBD2,TRBJ2-7,TRBV10-3,CATWDYEYEQYF
-,TRBJ2-5,TRBV11-3,CASSLRGEETQYF
-,TRBJ1-1,TRBV19,CASSVGTVNTEAFF
TRBD1,TRBJ2-7,TRBV7-9,CASSRQGHEQYF
-,TRBJ1-2,TRBV15,CATSSTGFGYTF
-,TRBJ2-7,TRBV7-9,CASSFFSRYEQYF
-,TRBJ2-2,TRBV6-5,CASSYSSPGYTGELFF
TRBD1,TRBJ2-2,TRBV10-3,CAISESGGQGDTGELFF
-,TRBJ2-7,TRBV11-2,CASSGAAPYEQYF
TRBD1,TRBJ2-7,TRBV12-5,CASGLAPPGRGSYEQYF
-,TRBJ2-7,TRBV19,CASSMRSRSYEQYF
TRBD1,TRBJ2-5,TRBV11-2,CASSTRDRDRETQYF
-,TRBJ1-5,TRBV19,CASSEGVIPQHF
-,TRBJ2-7,TRBV11-2,CASSQPESSYEQYF
TRBD2,TRBJ2-1,TRBV4-1,CASSGTSGHNEQFF
-,TRBJ1-3,TRBV4-3,CASSQDSQFISGNTIYF
TRBD2,TRBJ2-2,TRBV10-1,CASSAGLAGVSGELFF
TRBD2,TRBJ2-1,TRBV7-3,CASSSIGGGQNEQFF
-,TRBJ1-1,TRBV6-7,CASRGGNTEAFF
TRBD1,TRBJ1-1,TRBV6-5,CASSPGQGGNTEAFF